The 31 T cell receptor beta chains below come from one sample, sequenced in a study of blood T cell repertoires in COVID-19. Clones were sequenced by immunoSEQ multiplex PCR, and TCRdb holds only the in-frame ones, with some missing. Of 350,000 to 450,000 clones detected, around 84% appear once; the ten largest clones hold 3% to 4.5%. The sequencing sample was made of peripheral blood. Receptors originate from a woman aged 18-29 years with acute or convalescent COVID-19.

This CDR3 reads CASSPSGRESTDTQYF. The DNA for the CDR3 is TGTGCCAGCAGCCCTAGTGGACGGGAAAGCACAGATACGCAGTATTTT. This chain uses TRBV9 with TRBJ2-3; D might be TRBD2 (5 bases). V was cut by 4 bases and J by 0 bases, with 15 bases left in between. The CDR3 contains 16 residues. Germline V gene lookup returns CDR1 SGDLS and CDR2 YYNGEE.

J is TRBJ1-4 and V is TRBV2; D is unclear. The V and J ends lost 4 bases and 8 bases respectively, with 14 bases between them. The germline V gene encodes CDR1 SNHLY and CDR2 FYNNEI. The CDR3 totals 14 residues. The CDR3 sequence is CASSGGSLGEKLFF. In DNA form, the CDR3 reads TGTGCCAGCAGTGGAGGGTCCCTGGGCGAAAAACTGTTTTTT.

In the case of this clone: This CDR3 is missing its conserved last phenylalanine or tryptophan, likely due to a read error. Because the CDR3's place on the DNA is in doubt, the DNA is left out and the CDR3 is given as listed by TCRdb. This CDR3 reads CASSPPDRRPSLI. The rearrangement joins TRBV28 to TRBJ2-7; whether TRBD1, the table's D call, matches the DNA was not checked. Germline V gene sequence: CDR1 MDHEN, CDR2 SYDVKM. Ends included, the CDR3 has 13 residues.

The CDR3 here is CASEIRSGRGDNEQFF. The CDR3 bases are TGTGCCAGCGAGATCCGTAGCGGGAGGGGGGACAATGAGCAGTTCTTC. The V and J genes are TRBV13 and TRBJ2-1, with 11 bases matching TRBD2. This CDR3 is built from 16 residues. The junction had 11 bases not matched to a gene; V was cut back by 8 bases and J by 5 bases. Germline V gene data show CDR1 as PRHDT and CDR2 as FYEKMQ (reference sequence).

This clone was counted once. V usage is TRBV19 and J usage is TRBJ1-1, with 7 bases that match TRBD1. Looked up from germline, CDR1 is LNHDA and CDR2 is SQIVND (reference sequence). CDR3 length: 14 amino acids. Losses at the gene ends were 5 bases for V and 3 bases for J; bases not matched to a gene: 6. The CDR3 sequence: CASSSRQGYTEAFF. DNA for the CDR3: TGTGCCAGTAGTTCCCGACAGGGATACACTGAAGCTTTCTTT.

The chain uses TRBV5-1 and TRBJ1-2; D uncertain. The CDR3 sequence is 13 residues long. Looked up from germline, CDR1 is SGHRS and CDR2 is YFSETQ. V lost 1 base and J lost 1, with 5 bases in between. CDR3 in amino acids: CASSLNSNYGYTF. The CDR3 DNA follows: TGCGCCAGCAGCTTGAACAGTAACTATGGCTACACCTTC.

The chain has TRBV6-5 and TRBJ2-4; 8 nucleotides line up with TRBD1. Trimming cost V 4 bases and J 6 bases; bases outside gene matches: 5. The CDR3 sequence is 14 residues long. Germline loops: CDR1 MNHEY, CDR2 SVGAGI. CDR3 DNA sequence: TGTGCCAGCAGTTCGGTGGACAGGGCAAACATTCAGTACTTC. Its protein product is CASSSVDRANIQYF.

A remark on this clone: The sample carries other DNA sequences with the same CDR3. The V gene is TRBV7-9, the J gene TRBJ1-2, with D maybe TRBD1 (6 bases). V gave up 1 base and J gave up 0 bases, with 9 bases separating them. The CDR3 is 15 amino acids. Germline CDR1 is SEHNR and CDR2 is FQNEAQ (reference sequence). CDR3 region: CASSLGQGSNYGYTF. DNA for the CDR3: TGTGCCAGCAGCTTAGGCCAGGGGTCTAACTATGGCTACACCTTC.

The sample holds a few counts of this clone. The chain couples TRBV18 to TRBJ1-2; perhaps TRBD1 as D (5 bases). Germline V CDR1 and CDR2: KGHSH, LQKENI. This CDR3 contains 14 residues. V was clipped by 3 bases and J by 4 bases, with 12 bases between them. The CDR3 reads CASSPEGTVYGYTF. CDR3 nucleotide sequence: TGTGCCAGCTCACCGGAGGGGACGGTCTATGGCTACACCTTC.

The CDR3 nucleotides are TGTGCCATCAGTGAGTCTGAGCCGCTGAAATTTCGGTACTACGAGCAGTACTTC. Translating gives CAISESEPLKFRYYEQYF. The J gene is TRBJ2-7, the V gene TRBV10-3; no clear D gene. The CDR3 extends over 18 amino acids. Looked up from germline, CDR1 is ENHRY and CDR2 is SYGVKD. V lost 0 bases and J 3 bases, leaving 21 bases between the germline ends.

This rearrangement joins TRBV2 to TRBJ2-7; TRBD1 agrees at 8 bases. V shed 4 bases, J shed 5 bases, and the junction held 7 bases outside the gene matches. CDR1 and CDR2 from the germline V gene are SNHLY and FYNNEI. This CDR3 is 14 amino acids long. The CDR3 protein is CASSVGQGRDEQYF. The CDR3 DNA follows: TGTGCCAGCAGTGTCGGACAGGGTAGAGACGAGCAGTACTTC. The whole variable domain, remainder taken from reference TRBV2 and TRBJ2-7, is EPEVTQTPSHQVTQMGQEVILRCVPISNHLYFYWYRQILGQKVEFLVSFYNNEISEKSEIFDDQFSVERPDGSNFTLKIRSTKLEDSAMYFCASSVGQGRDEQYFGPGTRLTVT.

Only a few counts were recorded for this clone. The same CDR3 can be traced to other DNA sequences in this sample. V gene TRBV4-1 combines with J gene TRBJ2-3, with D uncertain. Germline V gives CDR1 MGHRA, CDR2 YSYEKL. V lost 0 bases to trimming and J lost 3 bases, with 4 bases between them. CDR3 length equals 13 residues. The CDR3 loop reads CASSQDLTDTQYF. CDR3 DNA sequence: TGCGCCAGCAGCCAAGATCTGACAGATACGCAGTATTTT.

The chain is built from TRBV5-1 and TRBJ2-7, with 8 bases lining up with TRBD1. Germline CDR1 SGHRS, CDR2 YFSETQ. The CDR3 has 16 amino acids. J was trimmed by 5 bases and V by 0 bases; bases with no gene match: 10. In nucleotides, the CDR3 is TGCGCCAGCAGCTTGGCCGGAGGTCAGGGGGCGGACGAGCAGTACTTC. Its protein is CASSLAGGQGADEQYF.

This chain uses TRBV6-5 with TRBJ2-2, with 7 bases lining up with TRBD2. This CDR3 is 15 amino acids long. Trimming at V came to 6 bases and at J to 6 bases, leaving 10 bases not matched to a gene. The germline V gene encodes CDR1 MNHEY and CDR2 SVGAGI. This CDR3 is CASRSSGGSSGELFF. CDR3 nucleotide sequence: TGTGCCAGCAGGTCGTCTGGCGGGAGTTCCGGGGAGCTGTTTTTT.

CDR3 coding DNA: TGTGCCAGCAGCTTTGGAACAGGTCGGAACACTGAAGCTTTCTTT. This gives the protein CASSFGTGRNTEAFF. V is TRBV7-6 and J is TRBJ1-1; D is possibly TRBD1 (5 bases). This CDR3 is 15 amino acids long. V shed 3 bases and J shed 1 base, with 12 bases lying between them. CDR1 and CDR2 from the germline V gene are SGHVS and FNYEAQ.

This rearrangement joins TRBV4-1 to TRBJ2-5; 12 positions match TRBD2. V dropped 4 bases and J dropped 4; count of bases not matched to a gene: 13. The germline V gene has CDR1 MGHRA and CDR2 YSYEKL. CDR3 length: 18 amino acids. The CDR3 loop is CASSRRLAGGPLGETQYF. The CDR3 DNA reads as TGCGCCAGCAGCCGAAGGCTAGCGGGAGGGCCTTTAGGAGAGACCCAGTACTTC.

J is TRBJ2-7 and V is TRBV7-9; TRBD1 matches at 7 bases. Germline V CDR1 and CDR2: SEHNR, FQNEAQ (reference sequence). This CDR3 is built from 13 residues. The trim removed 3 bases at V and 6 bases at J, leaving 5 bases unmatched. In nucleotides, the CDR3 is TGTGCCAGCAGCTTCGACAGGGACGGCGAGCAGTACTTC. It codes for CASSFDRDGEQYF.

This rearrangement joins TRBV5-1 to TRBJ2-5, with 10 bases that match TRBD1. The CDR3 spans 16 residues. CDR1 and CDR2 (germline): SGHRS, YFSETQ. With V trimmed by 3 bases and J by 5 bases, 10 bases remained unmatched. CDR3 coding DNA: TGCGCCAGCAGCTACCCCGGGACAGGGGCGGGGGAGACCCAGTACTTC. Protein: CASSYPGTGAGETQYF.

The chain employs TRBV5-1 and TRBJ1-1, with D perhaps TRBD1 (6 bases). The germline gives CDR1 SGHRS, CDR2 YFSETQ. The V gene lost 3 bases and the J gene lost 4 bases, with 13 bases spanning the gap. The length of the CDR3 is 14 residues. CDR3 sequence (DNA): TGCGCCAGCAGCTCCTACAGGGTCACCACTGAAGCTTTCTTT. Encoded protein: CASSSYRVTTEAFF.

In regard to this clone: The sample carries other DNA sequences with the same CDR3. The rearrangement uses TRBV9 and TRBJ1-5, with 7 bases aligning to TRBD1. The CDR3 contains 14 residues. Losses at the gene ends were 4 bases for V and 2 bases for J; bases not matched to a gene: 3. Germline V gives CDR1 SGDLS, CDR2 YYNGEE. This CDR3 is CASSTGQGNQPQHF. In DNA form, the CDR3 reads TGTGCCAGCAGCACCGGACAGGGCAATCAGCCCCAGCATTTT.

Here the CDR3 reads CASSLGGQGYTF. The DNA for the CDR3 is TGTGCCAGCAGTTTAGGGGGGCAGGGCTACACCTTC. The chain uses TRBV12-3 or TRBV12-4 and TRBJ1-2, with TRBD1 as a possible D gene (6 bases). V was cut by 1 base and J by 8 bases, with 8 bases left in between. The CDR3 runs 12 residues.

V and J are TRBV5-1 and TRBJ1-2, with 7 bases aligning to TRBD1. Germline V gene lookup returns CDR1 SGHRS and CDR2 YFSETQ. The CDR3 is 13 amino acids. Trimming removed 5 bases from V and 7 bases from J; junction bases left unmatched: 8. The CDR3 DNA sequence: TGCGCCAGCAGTTTTGGACAGGATCGTGGCTACACCTTC. Its translation is CASSFGQDRGYTF.

This chain links TRBV7-9 with TRBJ2-1; 7 bases are a match to TRBD2. Germline trimming cut 8 bases from V and 2 bases from J; bases unmatched to any gene: 3. Per germline, CDR1 SEHNR and CDR2 FQNEAQ (reference sequence). This CDR3 is 13 amino acids long. DNA of the CDR3: TGTGCCAGCGGGAGGGGCCCCTACAATGAGCAGTTCTTC. Translating it yields CASGRGPYNEQFF.

V gene TRBV6-5 combines with J gene TRBJ2-7; D remains ambiguous. The CDR3 is 13 residues long. With 2 bases removed from V and 1 base from J, the gap between germline ends came to 6 bases. The germline V gene encodes CDR1 MNHEY and CDR2 SVGAGI. CDR3 nucleotide sequence: TGTGCCAGCAGTTACCAGCGATCCTACGAGCAGTACTTC. Its translation is CASSYQRSYEQYF.

The gene calls are TRBV4-1 and TRBJ1-2; D is ambiguous. The CDR3 has 16 amino acids. The V end was cut by 4 bases, the J end by 1 base, with 16 bases between. Per germline, CDR1 MGHRA and CDR2 YSYEKL. The CDR3, as DNA: TGCGCCAGCAGCCGGGTCGACGGAGACTATAACTATGGCTACACCTTC. This translates into CASSRVDGDYNYGYTF.

In its sample, this clone was seen a few times. The chain couples TRBV6-5 to TRBJ2-5; D remains ambiguous. The length of the CDR3 is 12 residues. Germline assignment: CDR1 MNHEY and CDR2 SVGAGI. The V gene lost 5 bases and the J gene lost 2 bases, with 6 bases spanning the gap. As DNA, the CDR3 is TGTGCCAGCAGTCTTAGACAAGAGACCCAGTACTTC. Translated: CASSLRQETQYF.

Remarks on this clone: Additional DNA sequences in this sample encode the identical CDR3. The chain has TRBV12-3 or TRBV12-4 and TRBJ2-7; weak D call: TRBD2 (5 bases). This CDR3 contains 13 residues. Deletions cut 3 bases from V and 2 bases from J, with 8 bases between. DNA for the CDR3: TGTGCCAGCAGTTTGCGAGGGCCCTACGAGCAGTACTTC. Encoded protein: CASSLRGPYEQYF.

The chain has TRBV6-5 and TRBJ2-2; 9 nucleotides align to TRBD1. V trimming: 7 bases; J trimming: 6 bases; junction bases outside the gene matches: 9. The CDR3 runs to 15 residues. The germline gives CDR1 MNHEY, CDR2 SVGAGI. In nucleotides, the CDR3 is TGTGCCAGCACCCCGGGACAGGGTACCGCCGGGGAGCTGTTTTTT. It encodes CASTPGQGTAGELFF.

The chain couples TRBV4-1 to TRBJ1-1; 10 nucleotides match TRBD1. CDR1 MGHRA and CDR2 YSYEKL come from the germline V gene. V was pared by 2 bases and J by 1 base, with 7 bases of the junction left unmatched. The CDR3 runs 17 residues. In DNA form, the CDR3 reads TGCGCCAGCAGCCAAAAACAGGGACAGGGGAAGAACACTGAAGCTTTCTTT. Its protein is CASSQKQGQGKNTEAFF.

The chain links TRBV7-8 to TRBJ2-7; TRBD2 might be the D (6 bases). Trimming left V 5 bases short and J 3 bases short, with 20 bases between. The CDR3 contains 16 residues. From germline, CDR1 is SGHVS and CDR2 FQNEAQ. As DNA, the CDR3 is TGTGCCAGCAGCCCCCCAGGAGGGGAGAGCGGCTACGAGCAGTACTTC. This translates into CASSPPGGESGYEQYF. Looking up the rest from reference TRBV7-8 and TRBJ2-7 gives the full variable domain: GAGVSQSPRYKVAKRGQDVALRCDPISGHVSLFWYQQALGQGPEFLTYFQNEAQLDKSGLPSDRFFAERPEGSVSTLKIQRTQQEDSAVYLCASSPPGGESGYEQYFGPGTRLTVT.

This clone has only a few counts. The chain uses TRBV30 and TRBJ1-2, with D perhaps TRBD1 (5 bases). From germline, CDR1 is GTSNPN and CDR2 SVGIG (reference sequence). The CDR3 contains 14 residues. Trimming removed 2 bases from V and 8 bases from J, with 18 bases in between. The CDR3 nucleotides read TGTGCCTGGAGTCTCGGGGCGGGGCTGGGGGGCTACACCTTC. Protein: CAWSLGAGLGGYTF.